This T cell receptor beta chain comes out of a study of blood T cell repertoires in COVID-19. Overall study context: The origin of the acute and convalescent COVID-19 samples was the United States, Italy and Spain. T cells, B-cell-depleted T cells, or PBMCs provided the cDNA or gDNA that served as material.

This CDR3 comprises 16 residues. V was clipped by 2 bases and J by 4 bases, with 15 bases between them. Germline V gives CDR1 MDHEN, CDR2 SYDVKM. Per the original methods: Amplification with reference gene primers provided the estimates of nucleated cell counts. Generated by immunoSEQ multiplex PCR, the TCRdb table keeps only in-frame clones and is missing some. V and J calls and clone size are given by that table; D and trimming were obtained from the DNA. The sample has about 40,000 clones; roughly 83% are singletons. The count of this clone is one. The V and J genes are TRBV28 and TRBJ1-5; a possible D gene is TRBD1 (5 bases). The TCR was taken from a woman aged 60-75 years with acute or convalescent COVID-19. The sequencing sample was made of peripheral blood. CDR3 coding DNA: TGTGCCAGCAGTTTAGGGTCCTTTGGGGCGAATCAGCCCCAGCATTTT. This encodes CASSLGSFGANQPQHF.